This T cell receptor beta chain is from a study of T-cell memory formation after mild COVID-19. The study's findings and limits: The study found balanced CD4/CD8 in clones contracting day 15 to 85 and a CD4+ lean in later expanders. CM and EM subsets held most contracting CD4+ clones; EMRA held CD8+ ones.

Each CDR3 protein is one row after TCRdb ran MiXCR on the 5' RACE reads. The repertoire consists of hundreds of thousands of distinct CDR3 sequences, with roughly a sixth occurring once and the leading ten covering roughly 8.2%. V lost 2 bases, J lost 1 base, and 8 bases lay in between. The CDR3 is 13 amino acids. Germline values: CDR1 GTSNPN, CDR2 SVGIG (reference sequence). This clonotype was observed a handful of times. The antigen is undetermined. The chain uses TRBV30 and TRBJ1-1, with D hard to call. The receptor's source is an adult woman who had mild COVID-19 (a few samples of this study predate the infection). Cell type and time point are not known. Source material: PBMCs or a T cell subset sorted from them (not recorded which). The CDR3 DNA is TGTGCCTGGAGTAACGACGGGAACACTGAAGCTTTCTTT. Protein: CAWSNDGNTEAFF.